The rows below give T cell receptor beta chains drawn from one sample of a study of cytomegalovirus exposure and HLA in healthy donors. Profiled with immunoSEQ multiplex PCR; TCRdb holds only in-frame clones, not every one. The sample holds under 130,000 clones. The sample taken for sequencing was PBMCs. These receptors were obtained from a man aged 35-49 years in good health and CMV-seronegative. CDR3s include the opening cysteine and the closing phenylalanine or tryptophan.

j_call | v_call | cdr3_aa
TRBJ1-6 | TRBV6-1 | CASSDRDYSPLHF
TRBJ2-7 | TRBV2 | CASGLGTGGYEQYF
TRBJ2-1 | TRBV9 | CASSVGTSGVYNEQFF
TRBJ2-7 | TRBV28 | CASSLGPSGDRGLGEQYF
TRBJ1-4 | TRBV5-1 | CASSHGTGGKSTNEKLFF
TRBJ1-5 | TRBV11-2 | CASSSGTVSNQPQHF
TRBJ2-3 | TRBV11-3 | CASSPGGRITDTQYF
TRBJ1-4 | TRBV4-1 | CASSQGQLNEKLFF
TRBJ2-5 | TRBV5-1 | CASSRTGSQETQYF
TRBJ2-1 | TRBV7-9 | CASSSRRLVADEQFF
TRBJ2-3 | TRBV30 | CACRDSQDTQYF
TRBJ1-3 | TRBV29-1 | CSVIVGNTIYF
TRBJ2-3 | TRBV18 | CASSPPREKDTQYF
TRBJ2-3 | TRBV9 | CASSEGTIRTDTQYF
TRBJ2-1 | TRBV7-8 | CASSLGASGSSYNEQFF
TRBJ1-5 | TRBV6-5 | CASTGAGGNQPQHF
TRBJ2-7 | TRBV4-1 | CASSQEGQTGSSYEQYF
TRBJ1-5 | TRBV7-2 | CASSLGGPSSNQPQHF
TRBJ2-1 | TRBV2 | CASSTGLADPFF
TRBJ1-1 | TRBV9 | CASSVSQGTNLVNTEAFF
TRBJ2-3 | TRBV9 | CASSPRDSGISDTQYF
TRBJ2-7 | TRBV15 | CATSGEGWTDEQYF
TRBJ1-2 | TRBV30 | CAWNSQGAIYGYTF
TRBJ1-2 | TRBV5-1 | CASSTVPDRVYGYTF
TRBJ2-1 | TRBV10-2 | CASTQGAEQFF
TRBJ1-2 | TRBV28 | CAGRTPREAYSYTF
TRBJ2-1 | TRBV18 | CASSPPGLDYYNEQFF
TRBJ2-5 | TRBV2 | CASSQVLAGETQYF
TRBJ2-1 | TRBV6-5 | CASSYGGTNSYNEQFF